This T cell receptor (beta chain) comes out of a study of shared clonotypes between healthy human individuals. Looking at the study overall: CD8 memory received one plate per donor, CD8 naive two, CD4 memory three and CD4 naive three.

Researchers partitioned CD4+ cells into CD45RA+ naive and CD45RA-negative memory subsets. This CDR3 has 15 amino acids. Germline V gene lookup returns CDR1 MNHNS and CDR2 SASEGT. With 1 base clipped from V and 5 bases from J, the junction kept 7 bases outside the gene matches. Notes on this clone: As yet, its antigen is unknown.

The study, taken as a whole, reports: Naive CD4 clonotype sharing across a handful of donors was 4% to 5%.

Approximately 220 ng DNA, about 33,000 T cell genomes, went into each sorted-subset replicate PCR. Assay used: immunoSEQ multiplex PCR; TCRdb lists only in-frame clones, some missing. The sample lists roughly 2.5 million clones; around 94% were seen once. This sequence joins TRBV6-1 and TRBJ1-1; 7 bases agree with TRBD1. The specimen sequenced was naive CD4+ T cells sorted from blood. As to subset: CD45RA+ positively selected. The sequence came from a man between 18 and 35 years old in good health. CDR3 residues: CASSEGAGGRTEAFF. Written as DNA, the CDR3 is TGTGCCAGCAGTGAAGGGGCAGGGGGTAGGACTGAAGCTTTCTTT.